This TCR beta chain was observed in a study of cytomegalovirus exposure and HLA in healthy donors (dated by TCRdb to the late 2010s). In the study overall: According to an earlier analysis of a few hundred of the donors, about 190 million T cells yielded 120 million or so unique TCR beta sequences and approximately 300 Gb of sequence data. An early release covering 500 to 750 HLA-typed donors comprised about 310 gigabases of sequencing data and tens of millions of unique TCR sequences. Among the roughly 430 genotyped donors, 81% belonged to the genetic ancestry cluster associated with self-reported Caucasian donors. The study was designed to test whether signatures of past pathogen exposure could be identified by cataloging public T cell receptors. The study used immunosequencing to profile the T cell repertoires of several hundred subjects and linked those repertoires to cytomegalovirus serostatus. Besides the first cohort of roughly 640 subjects, a separate validation cohort made up of 120 different subjects was used. To predict cytomegalovirus infection status, the study combined high-throughput TCR immunosequencing, statistical association of individual TCRs with disease status, and machine learning. A later analysis re-analyzed previously published TCR beta repertoires from roughly 600 donors and added high-resolution HLA genotyping to study TCR occurrence patterns. Rather than drawing on any new phenotypic data, the later analysis identified candidate immune exposures from TCR beta sequences and the way those sequences occurred across donors. An earlier analysis of 587 of the donors used high-throughput TCR beta sequencing to judge whether each TCR beta V gene segment behaved as functional or pseudogenic. Donor age, sex, ethnicity and CMV serostatus were collected together with the repertoire data. In a later genetic analysis, genome-wide SNP genotypes for about 55% of the 666 donors were used, and that subset was treated as a discovery cohort. All discovery cohort repertoires had been generated on a single sequencing platform. Class I and class II HLA loci were covered by the typing at four-digit resolution. The number of typed donors differed by locus: about 629-630 for A, B, C, DRB1 and DQB1; approximately 520 for DQA1; roughly 600 for DPA1; and around 490 for DPB1. Roughly five DR-DQ haplotypes were handled as single units for association and clustering, since linkage in the cohort was strong. On average, around 230,000 unique TCR beta nucleotide sequences were sequenced per donor among about 400 genotyped donors of the cohort, with approximately 18% of those sequences being non-productive.

Findings and caveats that apply to the study as a whole: Seventeen rarely observed V segments, including chromosome 9 orphons, were excluded from the earlier analysis of a few hundred of the donors because counts were too low. The study listed approximately 150 TCR beta chains as associated with cytomegalovirus. In an earlier analysis of 587 of the donors, most TCR beta V segments appeared in productive rearrangements about 87% or about 30% of the time, broadly matching IMGT annotations. Assigning TCR associations to individual alleles was difficult when HLA alleles, especially DR and DQ, strongly co-occurred. Roughly uniform sequencing depth across donors was assumed in presence/absence analyses, although this assumption may not hold. In a later analysis, HLA-associated TCR beta chains were found to be more clonally expanded and to have lower generation probabilities than equally common non-associated chains. The classifier was reported to diagnose cytomegalovirus status with high specificity and sensitivity in both the original cohort and the validation cohort. This cohort had only TCR beta chains sequenced, and the lack of alpha or paired-chain data limited which features could be detected. For the cohort, immune exposure information was limited to CMV serostatus. In vitro tests confirmed that a few of the cytomegalovirus-associated TCR beta chains recognize cytomegalovirus antigens. A further reported finding was that TCR beta sequences accurately predicted the HLA-A and HLA-B alleles for most subjects in the first cohort. According to a later analysis, parvovirus B19, influenza, CMV and Epstein-Barr virus appeared linked to several top co-occurrence clusters. While some public TCRs were present in many individuals, most TCR sequences turned up only very rarely across donors. A later analysis found that most CMV-associated TCR beta chains appeared HLA-restricted, with HLA associations seemingly driven largely by CMV exposure. Because the 87-base-pair reads could not distinguish some IMGT-functional V segments, including TRBV6-2 and TRBV6-3, those segments were excluded. The sequencing pipeline was judged likely to have produced a cluster of highly shared sequence variants as a technical artifact. Compared with the roughly 600-donor mean, donors in an Asian-associated ancestry cluster had fewer N-insertions in productive TCRs, according to a later genetic analysis. Correlated functional status among segregating V segments might reflect linkage disequilibrium, but an unknown experimental factor could not be ruled out. V-gene and J-gene trimming of TCR beta chains was associated with a missense DCLRE1C variant in a later genetic analysis, and the association was replicated in an independent cohort. Because some donors lacked HLA typing at each locus, the association tests relied only on the typed subset. In a later analysis, the rate of TCR association differed among HLA loci, with DRB1 alleles having the most associated TCRs and HLA-C alleles having the fewest. The authors suggested that the approach could potentially be generalized to other disease states and immunological phenotypes. In a later analysis, some 18,000 TCR beta sequences were associated with specific HLA alleles at a false discovery rate of 0.05.

The cohort consisted of 600 or so healthy bone marrow donors. Cohort members were all nominally healthy when sampled, although unrecorded immune exposures were likely present. The donor was CMV seropositive and belonged to the group of 250 to 300 seropositive cohort members. A peripheral blood sample was provided by each donor, and peripheral blood mononuclear cells were used for TCR beta sequencing. The Qiagen DNeasy Blood Extraction Kit was used to extract genomic DNA from the blood cell samples. As regards this clone: Its binding antigen is unknown. Base qualities are missing; no much larger clone stands one base away.

The cysteine opens and the phenylalanine closes a CDR3 of 16 amino acids. Of the read, only the CDR3 DNA is kept; its 48 bases are in frame from base 1. The germline V gene specifies MGHRA as CDR1 and YSYEKL as CDR2. Trimmed from V: 5 bases; trimmed from J: 4 bases; junction bases lacking a gene match: 10. Libraries were made using the immunoSEQ multiplex PCR assay. The multiplex PCR relied on a mix of 60 forward primers for TCR Vbeta segments and 13 reverse primers for TCR Jbeta segments. A multiplex PCR assay on genomic DNA amplified the CDR3 region of rearranged TCR beta genes. Amplified TCR beta libraries were sequenced as 87-base-pair reads on the Illumina HiSeq System. Processing in the source paper ran as follows. A later analysis tallied tens of millions of unique TCR beta chains across the roughly 610 repertoires, and around 10 million of those chains were shared by two or more donors. A nearest-neighbor algorithm error-corrected the raw reads and collapsed the reads into unique sequences, merging closely related sequences to remove PCR and sequencing errors. CDR3 sequences were aligned to IMGT reference sequences to assign V, D and J gene segments. For a sequence to be retained, a match of at least six nucleotides to both a V gene segment and a J gene segment was required. Rearrangements were called productive when the CDR3 lacked stop codons and stayed in frame with V and J; all others were non-productive. CDR3 was defined by IMGT convention, running from the second conserved V-encoded cysteine to the conserved J-encoded phenylalanine. The earlier analysis of 500 to 650 of the donors excluded any sequence lacking an unambiguous match to a single V gene segment. In an earlier analysis of some 590 of the donors, a V segment was called functional when productive rearrangements were above 56.7%, and segregating when the standard deviation between donors exceeded 5%. A statistical classification framework was developed to diagnose cytomegalovirus status using the catalog of TCR beta chain sequences. In a later analysis, TCR nucleotide sequences were compared against IMGT/GENE-DB human TR gene sequences so that V and J genes could be assigned. In a later analysis, CDR3 sequences and most-parsimonious VDJ recombination scenarios were assigned using the TCRdist pipeline. In a later analysis, every TCR beta chain was defined by the combination of its CDR3 amino acid sequence and its V-gene family, and reads without a unique V-gene family were dropped. In a later analysis, nearly 600 highly shared, low-generation-probability nucleotide sequences were removed to address suspected cross-contamination and a sequencing artifact. For each public chain, a later analysis derived a clonal expansion index from normalized ranks of inferred template counts within each repertoire. In a later analysis, generation probabilities were computed with a VDJ recombination model fitted to out-of-frame rearrangements, and the resulting probabilities were checked against IGoR. In a later analysis, hypergeometric tests were used to score TCR-TCR, TCR-HLA and TCR-CMV co-occurrence, with a repertoire-size bias correction applied to TCR pairs. To estimate false discovery rates, a later analysis permuted the HLA or CMV assignments 20 times. In a later analysis, co-occurring TCRs were grouped using DBSCAN, and TCRdist sequence similarity was added for clustering within HLA-allele-positive subsets. Repertoires with fewer than 30,000 or more than 120,000 public chains, plus five repertoires with anomalous nucleotide sharing, were excluded from co-occurrence clustering. Entries here come from immuneACCESS through TCRdb and include only in-frame sequences with V and J called. Some clones fail to appear in such tables; in the studies checked, an unresolved V gene covers under half of the shortfall, and the cause of the remainder is unknown. V and J calls and clone size are those listed in that table; D and trimming were worked out from the DNA. The table for this sample lists 120,000 to 150,000 clones; approximately 80% of them were counted only once. Roughly 5.6% of the sample goes to the ten largest clones.

This clonotype was obtained from a woman aged 40 to 49 in good health and CMV-seropositive. Sequencing was done on a sample of PBMCs. The sequence is built from TRBV4-1 and TRBJ1-2; the junction holds 10 bases that match TRBD1. The nucleotide sequence is given as TGCGCCAGCAGCGCTCCGGGACAGGGGTTCCCCTATGGCTACACCTTC. It is translated as CASSAPGQGFPYGYTF.